What follows is one TCR beta chain and its context. What antigen it recognizes has not been identified. No base quality values were provided; no much bigger clone lies one nucleotide off. TCRbeta CDR3 sequencing was performed on sorted unstimulated T cells and on proliferating T cells recovered from mixed lymphocyte reactions. Fresh whole blood from 9 to 11 HLA-typed healthy donors was used as the source from which PBMCs were isolated. Library generation was performed with the immunoSEQ multiplex PCR assay. The deep sequencing platform assayed roughly 10^5 TCR templates per sample. Genomic DNA extracted from sorted T cells was the material used for TCRbeta CDR3 sequencing. Turning to the authors' computational methods: The R programming language was used for the clonal analysis of the TCRbeta CDR3 data. Comparing unstimulated samples against CFSE-low samples taken after the reaction was how alloreactive CD4+ and CD8+ clones were defined. Regulatory or non-regulatory origin of alloreactive CD4+ clones was assigned by matching sequences to the sorted unstimulated Treg and non-Treg repertoires. The immuneACCESS repertoire file appears here via TCRdb, limited to in-frame rearrangements. These files lack a portion of the clones; in checked studies, under half of the deficit traces to unresolved V genes, and the cause of the others is not known. The V and J calls and clone size are taken from that table; D and trimming were inferred from the DNA. This sample holds tens of thousands of clones; over 85% were observed only once. The ten most abundant clones make up roughly 7.1% of the sample.

The data were taken from a study of siplizumab effects on memory and regulatory T cells (dated by TCRdb to the late 2010s). For context, the study as a whole: The study looked at the effect of siplizumab, an anti-CD2 antibody, on alloreactive T-cell subsets in allogeneic mixed lymphocyte reactions made from human PBMCs.

What the work shows at the level of the full study, not this receptor alone: Because sequences at frequencies below about 10^-5 were poorly captured, only a minor fraction of alloreactive clones could be mapped back to unstimulated subsets. For roughly 80-97% of proliferating CD4+ or CD8+ clones, no naive or memory phenotype could be assigned. Unstimulated naive T cells appeared more diverse than memory T cells, and naive cells seemed to contribute substantially to the alloresponse. Among mappable alloreactive CD4+ clones, the Treg-derived fraction averaged approximately 66% with siplizumab versus around 27% in control reactions. Whether proliferating Tregs from siplizumab cultures were suppressive was not functionally confirmed. The cumulative frequency of alloreactive sequences that could be traced back to unstimulated CD4+ memory T cells was significantly reduced by siplizumab.

Input material: CD8+ T cells sorted from blood. This TCR was recovered from a human donor in good health.

For the CDR3, the sequence is CASSRVAGGPGSADTQYF. Here is the DNA: TGTGCCAGCAGTAGGGTAGCGGGAGGGCCAGGTAGCGCAGATACGCAGTATTTT. The sequence is built from TRBV2 and TRBJ2-3, with 11 middle bases fitting TRBD2. V lost 5 bases and J lost 4 bases, and the count of bases not matched to a germline gene is 14. The CDR3 runs 18 amino acids, cysteine and phenylalanine included. Only the CDR3 DNA is retained, 54 bases long and in frame from the first base. The germline V gene sets CDR1 to SNHLY and CDR2 to FYNNEI.